Listed below are T cell receptor beta chains from one sample, sequenced in a study of blood T cell repertoires in COVID-19. Method: immunoSEQ multiplex PCR; TCRdb's copy keeps in-frame clones and lacks some. Here the sample spans around 95,000 clones, about 85% being singletons. Sample: peripheral blood. Receptors were obtained from a human donor in a cohort sampled during active COVID-19. CDR3s include the opening cysteine and the closing phenylalanine or tryptophan. A D gene is named only where the DNA matches it firmly. Clone sizes are given selectively: once, few, many, or a class where the clone is expanded.

clone_size	d_call	v_call	j_call	cdr3_nt	cdr3_aa
-	-	TRBV7-8	TRBJ2-5	TGTGCCAGCAGCCCCCAAGGGGGGGTAGAGACCCAGTACTTC	CASSPQGGVETQYF
-	-	TRBV24-1	TRBJ2-5	TGTGCCACCAGTGATCGTTCGAGGGGGTCAGAGACCCAGTACTTC	CATSDRSRGSETQYF
-	TRBD1	TRBV5-1	TRBJ1-4	TGCGCCAGCAGCTTGGGGACAGGGGGCGCAGATGAAAAACTGTTTTTT	CASSLGTGGADEKLFF
-	TRBD2	TRBV19	TRBJ2-3	TGTGCCAGTAGCAGAGCGGGGGGCGCGGCAGATACGCAGTATTTT	CASSRAGGAADTQYF
few	-	TRBV13	TRBJ2-7	TGTGCCAGCAGCCTGGGCGGGACCTACGAGCAGTACTTC	CASSLGGTYEQYF
-	-	TRBV30	TRBJ1-1	TGTGCCTGGAGTCGGGTTTGGGCTTTCTTT	CAWSRVWAFF
-	-	TRBV18	TRBJ2-2	TGTGCCAGCTCACCGGCGGCCGCGAACACCGGGGAGCTGTTTTTT	CASSPAAANTGELFF
-	-	TRBV5-1	TRBJ1-1	TGCGCCAGCAGCTTGGGGATTCGGGGTAACACTGAAGCTTTCTTT	CASSLGIRGNTEAFF
-	TRBD1	TRBV18	TRBJ1-5	TGTGCCAGCTCACTGGGACAGCTTCAGCCCCAACATTTT	CASSLGQLQPQHF
-	-	TRBV18	TRBJ1-2	TGTGCCAGCTCGCCAAATGGCGGTTCCGATGGCTACACCTTC	CASSPNGGSDGYTF
few	-	TRBV7-2	TRBJ2-7	TGTGCCAGCAGCTTAGCGAACAGCTACGAGCAGTACTTC	CASSLANSYEQYF
-	-	TRBV5-1	TRBJ2-7	TGCGCCAGCAGCTGGACTGGCGGAGAGGAAGGGCAGTACTTC	CASSWTGGEEGQYF
-	TRBD1	TRBV7-2	TRBJ1-2	TGTGCCAGTAAGCAGGGGGCGAACGGCTACACCTTC	CASKQGANGYTF
-	-	TRBV29-1	TRBJ2-3	TGCAGCGTTGACAGGAGCACAGATACGCAGTATTTT	CSVDRSTDTQYF
-	-	TRBV24-1	TRBJ2-2	TGTGCCACCAGTGACTCACTAGTCGGGGAGCTGTTTTTT	CATSDSLVGELFF
-	-	TRBV12-3/TRBV12-4	TRBJ2-7	TGTGCCAGCAGTTCGACTCTTAGGGAGCAGTACTTC	CASSSTLREQYF
-	-	TRBV11-2	TRBJ1-1	TGTGCCAGCAGCTTAGGGTTCGGGTACACTGAAGCTTTCTTT	CASSLGFGYTEAFF
-	TRBD1	TRBV7-2	TRBJ2-5	TGTGCCAGCAGCTCTACTAAGAGGACAGGGGAAGAGACCCAGTACTTC	CASSSTKRTGEETQYF
-	TRBD1	TRBV7-9	TRBJ1-1	TGTGCCAGCAGCTGGCAACAGGGGCAGGACACTGAAGCTTTCTTT	CASSWQQGQDTEAFF
few	-	TRBV5-4	TRBJ1-1	TGTGCCAGCAGCCCGGAGAATCGGAACACTGAAGCTTTCTTT	CASSPENRNTEAFF
-	TRBD2	TRBV19	TRBJ2-7	TGTGCCAGTAGTACCAAACCGGGACTAGCGGGCGTCCTCTACGAGCAGTACTTC	CASSTKPGLAGVLYEQYF
-	-	TRBV12-3/TRBV12-4	TRBJ1-3	TGTGCCAGCGTAAGCGACAGTGGTCCCACCATATATTTT	CASVSDSGPTIYF
-	TRBD2	TRBV27	TRBJ2-1	TGTGCCAGCAGTCCAGCGGGAGGGCCGGGTGAGCAGTTCTTC	CASSPAGGPGEQFF
-	TRBD2	TRBV11-2	TRBJ2-5	TGTGCCAGCAGCTCCGGACTAGCGAGCGAGACCCAGTACTTC	CASSSGLASETQYF
-	-	TRBV7-9	TRBJ1-2	TGTGCCAGCAGCTTACAGAGCGGTTCGATCGTCTACACCTTC	CASSLQSGSIVYTF
-	-	TRBV9	TRBJ1-1	TGTGCCAGCAGCGCGTTCGACTTGGTCACTGAAGCTTTCTTT	CASSAFDLVTEAFF
-	TRBD1	TRBV27	TRBJ2-3	TGTGCCAGCAGTTTCCTCCTGGGACAGGGGCTGGGGACGCAGTATTTT	CASSFLLGQGLGTQYF
-	-	TRBV6-5	TRBJ1-6	TGTGCCAGCAGTTACATCGGGAATTCACCCCTCCACTTT	CASSYIGNSPLHF
-	-	TRBV5-1	TRBJ2-3	TGCGCCAGCAGCTTGGGTAGGGGAAGCACAGATACGCAGTATTTT	CASSLGRGSTDTQYF
once	TRBD1	TRBV4-3	TRBJ2-4	TGCGCCAGCAGCCAAGAGCGGGGGACAGGGACGCTAGCCAAAAACATTCAGTACTTC	CASSQERGTGTLAKNIQYF
-	TRBD1	TRBV5-6	TRBJ2-7	TGTGCCAGCAGCGGGGGACAGGGGATAACCTACGAGCAGTACTTC	CASSGGQGITYEQYF
few	TRBD1	TRBV4-1	TRBJ1-6	TGCGCCAGCAGCCAAGATAGTACAGGGGGCTTTAATTCACCCCTCCACTTT	CASSQDSTGGFNSPLHF
-	TRBD2	TRBV5-4	TRBJ2-1	TGTGCCAGCAGCTTGCGAGCGGGAACCGGAAATGAGCAGTTCTTC	CASSLRAGTGNEQFF
-	-	TRBV13	TRBJ1-1	TGTGCCAGCAGCTTACGTGGAGAAGAAGCTTTCTTT	CASSLRGEEAFF
-	-	TRBV27	TRBJ1-2	TGTGCCAGCAGCGTTTGGGGAGGTAACTATGGCTACACCTTC	CASSVWGGNYGYTF
-	-	TRBV6-5	TRBJ1-5	TGTGCCAGCAGTTACTCCGGGACATCGAATCAGCCCCAGCATTTT	CASSYSGTSNQPQHF
-	TRBD1	TRBV5-8	TRBJ1-1	TGTGCCAGCAGGACGGACAGGGGCCGGAACACTGAAGCTTTCTTT	CASRTDRGRNTEAFF